This T cell receptor (beta chain) was obtained from a study of blood T cell repertoires in COVID-19. Using immunoSEQ multiplex PCR, the repertoire was profiled, and TCRdb retains in-frame clones only, with some absent. This sample has about 63,000 clones; 65% to 80% occur once, and the top ten carry approximately 30%. The ends were cut back, 2 bases at V and 8 bases at J, with 9 bases in the middle. There are 12 residues in the CDR3. Germline lookup yields CDR1 LNHDA and CDR2 SQIVND (reference sequence). The source of this sequence is a human donor in a cohort sampled during active COVID-19. Sequenced input: peripheral blood. The chain couples TRBV19 to TRBJ1-2; the D gene is possibly TRBD1 (6 bases). DNA of the CDR3: TGTGCCAGTAGTATACAGGGGAACGGCTACACCTTC. Protein sequence: CASSIQGNGYTF.